The next 16 T cell receptor beta chains were all read from a single sample in a study of blood T cell repertoires in COVID-19. Repertoires were generated with immunoSEQ multiplex PCR, while TCRdb's copy carries only in-frame clones and drops some. The data contain around 300,000 clones, 80% to 95% of them singletons. The material sequenced was peripheral blood. These receptors were obtained from a woman aged 25 to 39 with COVID-19, enrolled during active disease.

The chain is built from TRBV13 and TRBJ1-1; D is unresolved. The CDR3 sequence is 15 residues long. Trimming removed 4 bases from V and 2 bases from J, with 14 bases in between. Germline-derived CDR1 and CDR2 are PRHDT and FYEKMQ (reference sequence). CDR3 in DNA: TGTGCCAGCAGCTCTAGACGGGAGTACAACACTGAAGCTTTCTTT. Residues: CASSSRREYNTEAFF. Based on the CDR3 plus reference TRBV13 and TRBJ1-1, the full variable domain is AAGVIQSPRHLIKEKRETATLKCYPIPRHDTVYWYQQGPGQDPQFLISFYEKMQSDKGSIPDRFSAQQFSDYHSELNMSSLELGDSALYFCASSSRREYNTEAFFGQGTRLTVV.

The V and J genes are TRBV11-2 and TRBJ2-2, with 8 bases aligning to TRBD2. This CDR3 contains 16 residues. Per the germline V gene, CDR1 is SGHAT and CDR2 is FQNNGV. Unmatched junction bases numbered 9, after V lost 4 bases and J lost 5 bases. CDR3 sequence reads: CASSSGLGVITGELFF. In DNA form, the CDR3 reads TGTGCCAGCAGCTCGGGACTAGGGGTGATAACCGGGGAGCTGTTTTTT.

This rearrangement joins TRBV2 to TRBJ1-2; 8 nucleotides agree with TRBD1. The CDR3 is made up of 15 amino acids. V was clipped by 1 base and J by 7 bases; unmatched bases: 8. CDR1 is SNHLY, CDR2 FYNNEI, per germline. CDR3 nucleotide sequence: TGTGCCAGCAGTGAAGAGTGGCAGGGGGCGCCTGGCTACACCTTC. This translates into CASSEEWQGAPGYTF.

The J gene is TRBJ2-1, the V gene TRBV4-1, with 11 nucleotides matching TRBD2. V dropped 2 bases and J dropped 7; count of bases not matched to a gene: 10. The germline V gene encodes CDR1 MGHRA and CDR2 YSYEKL. The CDR3 is made up of 17 amino acids. For the CDR3, the DNA is TGCGCCAGCAGCCAACCCCCCCTAGCGGGAGGTAGAAATGAGCAGTTCTTC. Translation gives CASSQPPLAGGRNEQFF.

The chain carries TRBV28 and TRBJ2-7, with D unresolved. V lost 7 bases and J lost 4, with 14 bases in between. The CDR3 consists of 13 residues. Germline CDR1 and CDR2: MDHEN and SYDVKM. CDR3 protein: CASTSLTVYEQYF. In DNA, the CDR3 is TGTGCCAGCACCTCACTTACGGTATACGAGCAGTACTTC.

The V gene is TRBV18, the J gene TRBJ1-1; 8 positions match TRBD1. The trim removed 1 base at V and 3 bases at J, leaving 7 bases unmatched. CDR1 and CDR2 from the germline V gene are KGHSH and LQKENI. This CDR3 has 16 residues. The CDR3 loop reads CASSPRIMTGDTEAFF. The DNA for the CDR3 is TGTGCCAGCTCACCACGGATCATGACAGGGGACACTGAAGCTTTCTTT.

The rearrangement joins TRBV6-6 to TRBJ2-6; D remains unclear. The ends were cut back, 8 bases at V and 4 bases at J, with 6 bases in the middle. This CDR3 contains 12 residues. Per the germline V gene, CDR1 is MNHNY and CDR2 is SVGAGI (reference sequence). In DNA form, the CDR3 reads TGTGCCAGCTCAGGCGGGGCCAACGTCCTGACTTTC. Its protein is CASSGGANVLTF.

This sequence joins TRBV7-2 and TRBJ1-6, with 8 nucleotides matching TRBD1. Germline V gives CDR1 SGHTA, CDR2 FQGNSA. This CDR3 has 15 residues. V lost 5 bases to trimming and J lost 10 bases; unmatched junction nucleotides: 10. In DNA, the CDR3 is TGTGCCAGCAGCCCTACCGGGACAGGACCATCACCCCTCCACTTT. It specifies CASSPTGTGPSPLHF.

The J gene is TRBJ1-5, the V gene TRBV10-1; unclear D gene. CDR1 is WNHNN, CDR2 SYGVQD, per germline (reference sequence). This CDR3 has 13 amino acids. V was shortened by 6 bases and J by 4 bases, with 10 bases between the two germline ends. The CDR3 protein is CASSPGRNQPQHF. CDR3 coding DNA: TGCGCCAGCAGCCCCGGGAGAAATCAGCCCCAGCATTTT.

The rearrangement uses TRBV4-1 and TRBJ1-5; D call uncertain. The CDR3 covers 14 residues. Germline-derived CDR1 and CDR2 are MGHRA and YSYEKL. V was pared by 0 bases and J by 6 bases, with 9 bases between. The CDR3 protein is CASSQEVPVQPQHF. CDR3 bases: TGCGCCAGCAGCCAAGAAGTACCGGTTCAGCCCCAGCATTTT.

The genes are TRBV25-1 and TRBJ1-6; no definite D call. Trimming left V 4 bases short and J 4 bases short, with 5 bases between. This CDR3 is built from 13 residues. Germline CDR1 reads MGHDK; CDR2 reads SYGVNS. The CDR3 region is CASSGRYNSPLHF. CDR3 nucleotide sequence: TGTGCCAGCAGTGGTAGATATAATTCACCCCTCCACTTT.

The chain has TRBV5-4 and TRBJ2-5, with 7 bases matching TRBD1. Per the germline V gene, CDR1 is SGHNT and CDR2 is YYREEE (reference sequence). With 4 bases clipped from V and 1 base from J, the junction kept 4 bases outside the gene matches. The CDR3 spans 14 residues. CDR3 region: CASSPGTVQETQYF. The CDR3 DNA is TGTGCCAGCAGCCCCGGGACAGTCCAAGAGACCCAGTACTTC.

V is TRBV12-3 or TRBV12-4 and J is TRBJ1-1; unclear D gene. V shed 5 bases and J shed 1 base, with 5 bases lying between them. The CDR3 has 12 amino acids. The CDR3 reads CASSPENTEAFF. The CDR3 bases are TGTGCCAGCAGTCCAGAGAACACTGAAGCTTTCTTT.

This chain uses TRBV2 with TRBJ1-4; D not certain. In germline, CDR1 is SNHLY, CDR2 FYNNEI. The CDR3 runs to 14 residues. V lost 1 base, J lost 6 bases, and 9 bases lay in between. CDR3 protein: CASSEGREDEKLFF. CDR3 nucleotides: TGTGCCAGCAGTGAAGGGAGGGAGGATGAAAAACTGTTTTTT.

The V and J genes are TRBV9 and TRBJ2-3; TRBD2 matches at 11 bases. The germline gives CDR1 SGDLS, CDR2 YYNGEE. The CDR3 is 17 amino acids. J lost 5 bases, V lost 4 bases, and 12 bases had no gene match. CDR3 sequence: CASSPIAGGDGGDTQYF. Here the CDR3 DNA reads TGTGCCAGCAGCCCCATAGCGGGAGGGGATGGTGGAGATACGCAGTATTTT.

The chain is built from TRBV30 and TRBJ1-2; D gene uncertain. V was clipped by 5 bases and J by 8 bases, with 15 bases between them. From germline, CDR1 is GTSNPN and CDR2 SVGIG (reference sequence). The CDR3 length is 12 residues. CDR3 bases: TGTGCCTGGGGTCTCGGTCTTCGGGGCTACACCTTC. It translates to CAWGLGLRGYTF. Variable domain in full (rest from reference TRBV30 and TRBJ1-2): SQTIHQWPATLVQPVGSPLSLECTVEGTSNPNLYWYRQAAGRGLQLLFYSVGIGQISSEVPQNLSASRPQDRQFILSSKKLLLSDSGFYLCAWGLGLRGYTFGSGTRLTVV.